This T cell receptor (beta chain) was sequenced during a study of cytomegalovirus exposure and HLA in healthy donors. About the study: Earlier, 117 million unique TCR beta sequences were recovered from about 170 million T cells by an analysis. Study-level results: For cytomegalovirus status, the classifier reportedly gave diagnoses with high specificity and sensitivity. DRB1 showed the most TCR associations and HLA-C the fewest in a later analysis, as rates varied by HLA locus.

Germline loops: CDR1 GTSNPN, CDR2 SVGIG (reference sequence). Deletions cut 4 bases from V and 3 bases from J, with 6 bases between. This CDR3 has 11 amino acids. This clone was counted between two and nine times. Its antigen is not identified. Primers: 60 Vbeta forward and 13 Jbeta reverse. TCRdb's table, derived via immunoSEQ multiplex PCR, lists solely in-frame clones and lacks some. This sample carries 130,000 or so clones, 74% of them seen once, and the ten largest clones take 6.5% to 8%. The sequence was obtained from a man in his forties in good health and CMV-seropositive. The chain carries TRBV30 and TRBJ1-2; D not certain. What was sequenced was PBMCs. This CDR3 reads CAWNRDYGYTF. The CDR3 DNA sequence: TGTGCCTGGAATCGGGACTATGGCTACACCTTC.